This record covers a single T cell receptor beta chain. The specificity of this receptor is unknown. There are no base qualities to consult, and no much larger clone falls within one base. This specimen belongs to a study of blood T cells in healthy people across ages (dated by TCRdb to the mid-2010s). Notes on the research overall: In model experiments, roughly one uniquely barcoded TCR beta cDNA molecule per two T cells was captured by template switching. To track age-related changes in TCR beta repertoire diversity, the study relied on deep sequencing normalized with unique cDNA molecular identifiers. Four age groups were formed from the donors: young (average around 15 years), middle-aged (approximately 40), aged (around 68) and long-lived (82). To avoid experimental bias, donors of different ages were distributed randomly across sequencing lanes. For two donors (one aged 18 to 30 and one aged 80 or older), the study analyzed two additional independent replicas of 1 million unique cDNA reads from the same blood draw.

Library preparation employed 5' RACE. Sequencing was carried out with an Illumina HiSeq 2500. The second PCR ran for about 7 to 11 cycles and used a J-beta primer mix along with a sample-barcoded 5' primer. A template-switch 5' adaptor carrying 12 random nucleotides introduced a unique molecular identifier onto each TCR beta cDNA molecule. At least 2.5 million CDR3-containing paired-end reads were obtained from each sample. All of the RNA was converted into first-strand cDNA using the Mint cDNA synthesis kit, with a TRBC-specific oligonucleotide serving as the primer. After uracil-DNA glycosylase treatment, a first 18-cycle PCR used universal primers M1SS and BC2_uni_R on all cDNA. Per the source publication's procedure: For normalization, 1 million high-quality reads, each with a distinct molecular identifier, were randomly selected from each sample. Instead of being binned into consensus sequences, reads that shared molecular identifiers were thrown out. MiTCR, with a Q25 quality threshold and the strictest error-elimination algorithm, was used for CDR3 identification, clonotype clustering and error correction. A nonparametric unseen species model using Euler transformation provided a lower-bound estimate of total TCR beta diversity. Starting from the raw public reads, TCRdb applied fastp trimming at Q25, assembled clones with MiXCR and retained in-frame beta chains. Rows with one shared CDR3 protein collapse into an entry with the most common genes and DNA. The V and J calls come from TCRdb's annotation, not from the publication. This sample holds about 1.4 million distinct CDR3 sequences; roughly 60% were observed only once. The ten largest clones capture about 6.3% of the sample.

Donors were 39 systemically healthy Caucasian individuals from Russia aged roughly 6 to 90 years. About 9.8 milliliters of peripheral blood were drawn from each donor into EDTA-treated Vacutainer tubes. Ficoll-Paque density-gradient centrifugation was used to isolate PBMCs, with at least 6.5 million per sample. Total RNA, at least 6 micrograms per sample, was extracted from PBMCs with Trizol reagent. For every donor, flow cytometry on a PBMC aliquot measured the percentage of naive CD45RAhigh/CD27high T cells. What the research found in general, with its limitations: Compared with the aged group, the long-lived group had more naive CD4+ T cells, fewer expanded clones and increased TCR diversity, a pattern suggesting age selection. Donor CMV infection status was unknown, potentially confounding age-related changes in expanded clonotypes. Observed TCR beta diversity per million T cells fell roughly linearly with age, and a significant reduction was already apparent by age approximately 41. Since profiling was done on bulk unsorted PBMCs, naive and antigen-experienced compartments could not be conclusively compared. Observed TCR beta diversity correlated strongly with the percentage of naive T cells measured by flow cytometry. Estimates of total diversity based on one million sequenced T cells were regarded as lower bounds and as underestimates.

Via the germline V gene, CDR1 is MGHRA and CDR2 YSYEKL. Reading from cysteine to phenylalanine, the CDR3 counts 14 amino acids. The only DNA kept is the CDR3, 42 bases in frame from the first base. The V and J ends are trimmed by 1 base and 2 bases, leaving 9 bases between them. The origin of this receptor is a man aged 18-30 years in good health. Sequences were obtained from blood. The chain links TRBV4-1 with TRBJ2-7; the D gene identity is not certain. The nucleotide sequence is given as TGCGCCAGCAGCCAAGTGATGGACCCCTACGAGCAGTACTTC. Protein translation: CASSQVMDPYEQYF.